This T cell receptor beta chain derives from a study of blood T cell repertoires in COVID-19. Residents of about two dozen US areas, aged about 18 to 95 years, made up the participants. Recovered Cohort 3 donors showed two negative PCRs, clearance, or symptom resolution. Germline CDR1 is DFQATT and CDR2 is SNEGSKA (reference sequence). The V gene end was trimmed by 3 bases and the J gene end by 3 bases; junction bases not matched to a gene: 4. This CDR3 region has 13 residues. The protocol was immunoSEQ multiplex PCR, while the TCRdb copy is restricted to in-frame clones and leaves out a portion. This table has about 170,000 clones, roughly four fifths appearing once.

This TCR came from a man aged 50 to 59 who had recovered from COVID-19. The chain couples TRBV20-1 to TRBJ1-2, with 7 bases identical to TRBD1. The specimen sequenced was PBMCs or T cells enriched from blood (not recorded which). This CDR3 is CSASEGADYGYTF. The DNA for the CDR3 is TGCAGTGCTAGTGAGGGGGCAGACTATGGCTACACCTTC.